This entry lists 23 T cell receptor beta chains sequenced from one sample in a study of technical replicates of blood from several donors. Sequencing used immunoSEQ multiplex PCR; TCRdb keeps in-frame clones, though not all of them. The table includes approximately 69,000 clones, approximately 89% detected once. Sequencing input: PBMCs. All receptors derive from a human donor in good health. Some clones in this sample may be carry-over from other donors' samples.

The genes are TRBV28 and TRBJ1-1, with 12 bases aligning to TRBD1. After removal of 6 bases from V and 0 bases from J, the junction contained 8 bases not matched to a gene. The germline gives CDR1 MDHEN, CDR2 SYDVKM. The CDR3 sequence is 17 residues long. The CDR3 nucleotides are TGTGCCAGCAGAACCGGGACAGGGGGCCTAGTGAACACTGAAGCTTTCTTT. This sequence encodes CASRTGTGGLVNTEAFF.

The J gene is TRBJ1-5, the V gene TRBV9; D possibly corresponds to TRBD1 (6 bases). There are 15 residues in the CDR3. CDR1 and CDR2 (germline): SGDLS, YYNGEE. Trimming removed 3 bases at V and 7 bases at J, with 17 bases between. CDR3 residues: CASSAAGRGDQPQHF. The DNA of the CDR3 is TGTGCCAGCAGCGCAGCTGGGAGGGGGGACCAGCCCCAGCATTTT.

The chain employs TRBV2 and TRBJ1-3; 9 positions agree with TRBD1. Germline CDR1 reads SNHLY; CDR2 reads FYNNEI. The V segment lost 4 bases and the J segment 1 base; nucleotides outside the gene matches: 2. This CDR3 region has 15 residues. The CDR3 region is CASSAQGASGNTIYF. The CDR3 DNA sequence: TGTGCCAGCAGTGCACAGGGGGCATCTGGAAACACCATATATTTT.

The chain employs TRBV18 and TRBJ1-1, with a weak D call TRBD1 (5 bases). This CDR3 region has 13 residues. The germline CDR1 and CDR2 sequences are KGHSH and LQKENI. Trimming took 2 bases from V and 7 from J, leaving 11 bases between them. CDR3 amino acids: CASSPSVGGEAFF. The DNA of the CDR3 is TGTGCCAGCTCACCAAGTGTGGGGGGTGAAGCTTTCTTT.

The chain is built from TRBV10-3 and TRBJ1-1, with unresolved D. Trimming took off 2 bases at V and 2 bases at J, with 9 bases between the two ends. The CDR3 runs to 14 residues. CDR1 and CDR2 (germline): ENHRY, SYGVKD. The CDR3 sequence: CAISEPGTNTEAFF. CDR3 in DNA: TGTGCCATCAGTGAGCCAGGTACCAACACTGAAGCTTTCTTT.

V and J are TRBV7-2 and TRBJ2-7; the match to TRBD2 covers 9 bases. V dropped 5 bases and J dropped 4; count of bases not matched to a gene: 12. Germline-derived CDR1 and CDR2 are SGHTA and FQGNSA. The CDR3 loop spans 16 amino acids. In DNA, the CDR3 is TGTGCCAGCAGCCCACGAACTCGCGGGAGGGTGTACGAGCAGTACTTC. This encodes CASSPRTRGRVYEQYF.

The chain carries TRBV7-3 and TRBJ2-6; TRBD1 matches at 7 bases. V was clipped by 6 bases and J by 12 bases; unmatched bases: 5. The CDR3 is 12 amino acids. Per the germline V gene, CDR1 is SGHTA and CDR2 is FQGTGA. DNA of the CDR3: TGTGCCAGCAGACAAGCAGGGGGCGTCCTGACTTTC. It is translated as CASRQAGGVLTF.

In DNA, the CDR3 is TGTGCCAGCAGCCAAGCTTCAGCGGGGGGCAATGAGCAGTTCTTC. Its translation is CASSQASAGGNEQFF. The V call is TRBV4-2, the J call TRBJ2-1; TRBD2 agrees at 9 bases. CDR1 is LGHNA, CDR2 YNFKEQ, per germline. V shed 1 base, J shed 6 bases, and the junction held 4 bases outside the gene matches. This CDR3 region has 15 residues.

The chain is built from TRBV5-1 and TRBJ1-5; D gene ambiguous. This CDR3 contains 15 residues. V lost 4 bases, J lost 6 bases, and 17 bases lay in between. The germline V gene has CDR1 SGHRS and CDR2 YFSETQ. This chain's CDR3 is CASSPNAGPGQPQHF. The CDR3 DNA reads TGCGCCAGCAGCCCCAACGCAGGCCCCGGTCAGCCCCAGCATTTT.

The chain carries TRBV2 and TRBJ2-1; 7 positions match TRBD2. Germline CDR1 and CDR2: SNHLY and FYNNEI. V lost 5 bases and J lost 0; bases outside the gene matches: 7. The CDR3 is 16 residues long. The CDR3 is CASSLWTSSSYNEQFF. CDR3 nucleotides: TGTGCCAGCAGTCTATGGACTAGTTCCTCCTACAATGAGCAGTTCTTC.

CDR3: CASSLGESQPQHF. CDR3 bases: TGTGCCAGCAGTTTAGGTGAGAGTCAGCCCCAGCATTTT. This sequence joins TRBV27 and TRBJ1-5; D is uncertain. Trimming removed 2 bases from V and 6 bases from J, with 8 bases in between. Germline CDR1 reads MNHEY; CDR2 reads SMNVEV (reference sequence). This CDR3 has 13 amino acids.

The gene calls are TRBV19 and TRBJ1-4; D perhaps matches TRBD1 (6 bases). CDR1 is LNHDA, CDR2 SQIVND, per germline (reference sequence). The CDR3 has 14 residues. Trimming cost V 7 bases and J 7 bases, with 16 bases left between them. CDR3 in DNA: TGTGCCAGTACCTCCGGGACAATAAGTGAAAAACTGTTTTTT. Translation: CASTSGTISEKLFF.

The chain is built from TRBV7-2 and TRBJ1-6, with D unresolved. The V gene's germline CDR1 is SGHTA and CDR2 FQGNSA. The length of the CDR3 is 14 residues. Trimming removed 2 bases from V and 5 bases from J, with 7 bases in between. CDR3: CASSLRGDNSPLHF. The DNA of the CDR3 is TGTGCCAGCAGCTTACGGGGAGATAATTCACCCCTCCACTTT.

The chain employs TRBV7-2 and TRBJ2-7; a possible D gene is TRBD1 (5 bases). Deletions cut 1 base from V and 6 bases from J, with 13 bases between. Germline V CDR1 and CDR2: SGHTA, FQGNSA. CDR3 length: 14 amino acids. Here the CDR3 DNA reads TGTGCCAGCAGCTTAGGGGGCACAAGGAGCGAGCAGTACTTC. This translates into CASSLGGTRSEQYF.

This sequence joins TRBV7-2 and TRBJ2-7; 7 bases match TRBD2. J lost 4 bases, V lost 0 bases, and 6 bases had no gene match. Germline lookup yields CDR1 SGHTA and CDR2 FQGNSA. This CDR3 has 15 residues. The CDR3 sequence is CASSLAPGGAYEQYF. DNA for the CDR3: TGTGCCAGCAGCTTAGCTCCGGGAGGCGCGTACGAGCAGTACTTC. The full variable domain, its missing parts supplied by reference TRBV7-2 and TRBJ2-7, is GAGVSQSPSNKVTEKGKDVELRCDPISGHTALYWYRQSLGQGLEFLIYFQGNSAPDKSGLPSDRFSAERTGGSVSTLTIQRTQQEDSAVYLCASSLAPGGAYEQYFGPGTRLTVT.

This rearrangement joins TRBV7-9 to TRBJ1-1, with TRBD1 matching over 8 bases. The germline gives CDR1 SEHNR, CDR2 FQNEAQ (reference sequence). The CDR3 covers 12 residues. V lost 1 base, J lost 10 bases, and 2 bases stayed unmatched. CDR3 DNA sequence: TGTGCCAGCAGCTTAGTCACAGGGGGAGCTTTCTTT. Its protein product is CASSLVTGGAFF.

The CDR3 here is CASSLFGTGPPSYNEQFF. The CDR3 DNA reads TGTGCCAGCAGCTTGTTTGGGACAGGGCCGCCTTCCTACAATGAGCAGTTCTTC. The chain employs TRBV5-4 and TRBJ2-1, with 9 positions matching TRBD1. With V trimmed by 1 base and J by 1 base, 9 bases remained unmatched. Germline lookup yields CDR1 SGHNT and CDR2 YYREEE (reference sequence). This CDR3 comprises 18 residues.

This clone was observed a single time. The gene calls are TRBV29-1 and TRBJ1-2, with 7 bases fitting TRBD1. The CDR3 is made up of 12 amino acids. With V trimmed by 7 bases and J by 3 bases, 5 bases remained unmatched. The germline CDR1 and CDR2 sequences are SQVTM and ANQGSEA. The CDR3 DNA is TGCAGCGGGGGAACAGGGGACTATGGCTACACCTTC. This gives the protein CSGGTGDYGYTF.

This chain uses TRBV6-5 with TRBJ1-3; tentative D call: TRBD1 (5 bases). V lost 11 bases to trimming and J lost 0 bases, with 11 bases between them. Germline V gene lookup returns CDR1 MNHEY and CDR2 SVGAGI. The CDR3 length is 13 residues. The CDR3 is CASQASSGNTIYF. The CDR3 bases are TGTGCCTCACAGGCGAGCTCTGGAAACACCATATATTTT.

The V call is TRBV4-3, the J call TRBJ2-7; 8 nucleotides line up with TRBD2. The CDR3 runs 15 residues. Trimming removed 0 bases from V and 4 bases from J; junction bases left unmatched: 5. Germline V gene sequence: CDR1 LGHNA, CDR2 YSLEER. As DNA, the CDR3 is TGCGCCAGCAGCCAAGATCAACGGGGGGGGTACGAGCAGTACTTC. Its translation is CASSQDQRGGYEQYF.

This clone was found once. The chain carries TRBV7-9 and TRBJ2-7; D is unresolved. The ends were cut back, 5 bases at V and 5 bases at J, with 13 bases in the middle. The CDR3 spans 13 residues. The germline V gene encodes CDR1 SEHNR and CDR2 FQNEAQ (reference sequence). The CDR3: CASSPRKRHEQYF. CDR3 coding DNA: TGTGCCAGCAGCCCACGGAAGCGCCACGAGCAGTACTTC.

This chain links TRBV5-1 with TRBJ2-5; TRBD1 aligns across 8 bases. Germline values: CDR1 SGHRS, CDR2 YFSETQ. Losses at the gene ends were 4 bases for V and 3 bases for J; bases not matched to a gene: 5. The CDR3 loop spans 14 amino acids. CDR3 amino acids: CASSEQGGEETQYF. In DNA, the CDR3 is TGCGCCAGCAGCGAACAGGGGGGCGAAGAGACCCAGTACTTC.

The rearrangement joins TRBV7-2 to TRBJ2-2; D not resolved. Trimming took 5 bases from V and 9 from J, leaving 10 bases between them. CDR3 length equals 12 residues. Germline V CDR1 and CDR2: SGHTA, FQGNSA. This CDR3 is CASSPTGRELFF. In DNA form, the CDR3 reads TGTGCCAGCAGCCCCACCGGTCGGGAGCTGTTTTTT.